This TCR beta chain was profiled in a study of beta chain features in type 1 diabetes. Per the germline V gene, CDR1 is LGHNA and CDR2 is YNFKEQ. The ends were cut back, 1 base at V and 4 bases at J, with 11 bases in the middle. The CDR3 has 15 residues. The investigators reverse transcribed all of the isolated RNA, so they sequenced expressed TCRB transcripts. Profiled with immunoSEQ multiplex PCR; TCRdb holds only in-frame clones, not every one. In the table there are 860,000 or so clones, roughly a sixth of which are singletons. CD45RO/CCR7/CD25/CD127/CD95/CD27 staining was used to isolate CD4+ naive, central memory, regulatory and stem cell-like memory cells by sorting.

The chain is built from TRBV4-2 and TRBJ2-1; D possibly corresponds to TRBD2 (6 bases). The origin of this receptor is a woman under 30 in good health. Sequencing was performed on naive CD4+ T cells from blood. The CDR3 here is CASSQARLDYNEQFF. The CDR3 DNA is TGTGCCAGCAGCCAAGCCCGACTAGATTACAATGAGCAGTTCTTC.